This TCR beta chain comes out of a study of Graves' ophthalmopathy and Graves' hyperthyroidism. RNA transcripts provided the template for amplifying TCR beta CDR3 regions. Amplification began with first-round RT-PCR using HTBI primers, then second-round multiplex PCR was performed. TCRdb re-called the multiplex PCR reads through MiXCR, storing one row per CDR3 protein. This table holds 230,000 or so distinct CDR3 sequences, around 42% found once. As concerns this clonotype: Its antigen is undetermined. Germline and junction disagree at one end, which may indicate a read error.

General study points: Ophthalmopathy was separated from stable hyperthyroidism by a 13-signature model with roughly 91% sensitivity and approximately 79% specificity.

The TCR comes from an adult man with Graves' ophthalmopathy. Material: peripheral blood.

The CDR3 loop is CASSAGQGRRFGGELFF. CDR3 coding DNA: TGTGCTAGCAGCGCCGGACAGGGTAGGCGGTTCGGCGGGGAGCTGTTTTTT. The rearrangement uses TRBV7-9 and TRBJ2-2; TRBD1 matches at 8 bases. CDR1 SEHNR and CDR2 FQNEAQ come from the germline V gene (reference sequence). The CDR3 has 17 amino acids.